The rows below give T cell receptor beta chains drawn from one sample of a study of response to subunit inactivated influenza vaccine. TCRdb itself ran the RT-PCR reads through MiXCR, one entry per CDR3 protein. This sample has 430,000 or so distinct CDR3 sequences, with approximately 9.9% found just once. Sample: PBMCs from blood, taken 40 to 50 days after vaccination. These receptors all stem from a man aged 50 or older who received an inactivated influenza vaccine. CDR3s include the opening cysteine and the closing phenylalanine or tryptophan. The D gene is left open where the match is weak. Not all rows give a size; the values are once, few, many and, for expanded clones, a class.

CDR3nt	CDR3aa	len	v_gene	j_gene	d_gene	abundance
TGCGCCACGGACTGGGGCGGAGACGAGCAGTACTTC	CATDWGGDEQYF	12	TRBV5-1	TRBJ2-7	-	-
TGTGCCATCAGTGAGGGGCCGGGACCTGGCTACACCTTC	CAISEGPGPGYTF	13	TRBV10-3	TRBJ1-2	-	few
TGCAGTGCTAGAAAGGACGGTTACACTGAAGCTTTCTTT	CSARKDGYTEAFF	13	TRBV20-1	TRBJ1-1	-	few
TGTGCCATTGGACCGGGACTAGCTGAATTC	CAIGPGLAEF	10	TRBV10-3	TRBJ2-7	TRBD2	few
TGCAGTGCTAGAGCTCCTAGCGGGAGTATCTACGAGCAGTACTTC	CSARAPSGSIYEQYF	15	TRBV20-1	TRBJ2-7	TRBD2	many
TGTGCCAGCAGCCAGGACAGGGGGCGCGATGAGCAGTTCTTC	CASSQDRGRDEQFF	14	TRBV7-8	TRBJ2-1	TRBD1	-
TGCAGTGCTTCCCACCACCGCTCCTACAATGAGCAGTTCTTC	CSASHHRSYNEQFF	14	TRBV20-1	TRBJ2-1	-	few
TGTGCCAGCAGATTTACTCCCACCTACGAGCAGTACTTC	CASRFTPTYEQYF	13	TRBV6-5	TRBJ2-7	-	-
TGCAGTGCTGGGGGGCCAGATACGCAGTATTTT	CSAGGPDTQYF	11	TRBV20-1	TRBJ2-3	-	many
TGTGCCAGCAGTTCCCCGCGGACTGAGACCCAGTACTTC	CASSSPRTETQYF	13	TRBV28	TRBJ2-5	-	-
TGTGCCAGCAGTCCGGAGGACTTCTCCTACAATGAGCAGTTCTTC	CASSPEDFSYNEQFF	15	TRBV6-2/TRBV6-3	TRBJ2-1	-	many
TGCGCCAGCAGTGAGTGGACAGGGGTTTTCTCTGGGGCCAACGTCCTGACTTTC	CASSEWTGVFSGANVLTF	18	TRBV10-2	TRBJ2-6	TRBD1	many
TGTGCCAGCAGCTCGCGGGAGTTCGGGATTAATGAAAAACTGTTTTTT	CASSSREFGINEKLFF	16	TRBV7-2	TRBJ1-4	-	few
TGTGCCAGCAGTTACCCCCCGGGTAAAGTGGTCAATGAGCAGTTCTTC	CASSYPPGKVVNEQFF	16	TRBV6-2/TRBV6-3	TRBJ2-1	-	-
TGTGCCAGCAGCCCTCTCGCACTAGCCGGGGTCGGGGAGCTGTTTTTT	CASSPLALAGVGELFF	16	TRBV7-2	TRBJ2-2	-	many
TGTGCCAGCAGTCCCGACAGGGTTTCCTACGAGCAGTACTTC	CASSPDRVSYEQYF	14	TRBV12-3/TRBV12-4	TRBJ2-7	TRBD1	many
TGTGCCAGCAGCAAAAGACAGGCCTCTAATGAAAAACTGTTTTTT	CASSKRQASNEKLFF	15	TRBV5-5	TRBJ1-4	-	few
TGCAGTGCTCGGACTAGCGGGAGTGCCCAGTACTTC	CSARTSGSAQYF	12	TRBV20-1	TRBJ2-5	TRBD2	many
TGTGCCAGCAGCCCTAGCGGACAGGTCCAAGAGACCCAGTACTTC	CASSPSGQVQETQYF	15	TRBV7-8	TRBJ2-5	-	few
TGCAGCGTTGATCGGCAGAGCACAGATACGCAGTATTTT	CSVDRQSTDTQYF	13	TRBV29-1	TRBJ2-3	-	-
TGTGCCAGCAGCTATCGCAGGGGTGCGGGGCTTGTCCTAACCTACGAGCAGTACTTC	CASSYRRGAGLVLTYEQYF	19	TRBV7-8	TRBJ2-7	-	-
TGTGCCAGTCTAGCGAACACAGATACGCAGTATTTT	CASLANTDTQYF	12	TRBV7-9	TRBJ2-3	-	-
TGTGCCAGCAGCCCTCTAAAGTCCGCTAATGAAAAACTGTTTTTT	CASSPLKSANEKLFF	15	TRBV7-9	TRBJ1-4	-	-
TGTGCCAGCAGCCAAGACCCATTGTCCAATGAGCAGTTCTTC	CASSQDPLSNEQFF	14	TRBV6-1	TRBJ2-1	-	many
TGCGCCAGCAGCCGGGGGGCAGGGGAGAATGAAAAACTGTTTTTT	CASSRGAGENEKLFF	15	TRBV5-1	TRBJ1-4	-	-
TGTGCCACCAGTGATTCCCGGACTAGCATCGGTGAGCAGTTCTTC	CATSDSRTSIGEQFF	15	TRBV24-1	TRBJ2-1	TRBD2	many
TGCAGCGTCGACGGACAGGGGAGCACCGGGGAGCTGTTTTTT	CSVDGQGSTGELFF	14	TRBV29-1	TRBJ2-2	TRBD1	many
TGTGCCAGCAGGAGCGGGGCCTCTCTCGAGCAGTACTTC	CASRSGASLEQYF	13	TRBV12-3/TRBV12-4	TRBJ2-7	TRBD2	few
TGTGCCAGCAGCTTCAAGGGCGCTGCCTACGAGCAGTACTTC	CASSFKGAAYEQYF	14	TRBV7-9	TRBJ2-7	-	many
TGTGCCAGCAGCTTAGTAGGCACTTCATACGAGCAGTACTTC	CASSLVGTSYEQYF	14	TRBV7-2	TRBJ2-7	-	few
TGCGCCAGCAGCCCAGACGGAGCGCGGGAGACCCAGTACTTC	CASSPDGARETQYF	14	TRBV5-1	TRBJ2-5	-	-
TGTGCCAGCAGCTCGGGACACCTTTACGAGCAGTACTTC	CASSSGHLYEQYF	13	TRBV7-3	TRBJ2-7	-	few
TGTGCCAGCAGCTTAATATCTAGGGGGAAAGATACGCAGTATTTT	CASSLISRGKDTQYF	15	TRBV5-6	TRBJ2-3	-	few
TGCAGCGTTGTTTTGGCAGGCATTGGCACCGGGGAGCTGTTTTTT	CSVVLAGIGTGELFF	15	TRBV29-1	TRBJ2-2	-	many
TGCAGTCCTGGAAGACTAGTCCGCGAGCAGTACTTC	CSPGRLVREQYF	12	TRBV20-1	TRBJ2-7	-	-
TGTGCCAGCAGTTTAAGCGGGGCGGGAGCGGTGGATGAGCAGTTCTTC	CASSLSGAGAVDEQFF	16	TRBV28	TRBJ2-1	TRBD2	-
TGCAGTGCTTCCCAAGGAGGACAGGGCACAGATACGCAGTATTTT	CSASQGGQGTDTQYF	15	TRBV20-1	TRBJ2-3	TRBD1	-
TGCAGCGTACTACAGGGCGCGGCCTTGGTAGACATTCAGTACTTC	CSVLQGAALVDIQYF	15	TRBV29-1	TRBJ2-4	-	many
TGTGCCAGCAGTTACGAGAGGGTAGCTTTCTTT	CASSYERVAFF	11	TRBV6-5	TRBJ1-1	-	few
TGTGCCATCACCAACACAGGGGGCGGTGAAGAGACCCAGTACTTC	CAITNTGGGEETQYF	15	TRBV10-3	TRBJ2-5	TRBD1	few
TGTGCCAGCAGCCTAAGGGACAGTTCCGCTTTCTTT	CASSLRDSSAFF	12	TRBV3-1	TRBJ1-1	TRBD1	-
TGCGCCAGCAGCTTCCGCCCCGGGAGACGAGATTACAATGAGCAGTTCTTC	CASSFRPGRRDYNEQFF	17	TRBV5-1	TRBJ2-1	-	-
TGTGCCAGCAGCCGAAGCGGGAAGGTCTACAATGAGCAGTTCTTC	CASSRSGKVYNEQFF	15	TRBV7-9	TRBJ2-1	TRBD2	once
TGTGCCAGCAGCTTCTTGACGGGGGATGGCTACACCTTC	CASSFLTGDGYTF	13	TRBV7-2	TRBJ1-2	-	-
TGTGCCTGGACTCCACTGGGAAACACTGAAGCTTTCTTT	CAWTPLGNTEAFF	13	TRBV30	TRBJ1-1	-	-
TGCAGTGCGCACCGGGACAGAAGGGAGCCCCAGCATTTT	CSAHRDRREPQHF	13	TRBV20-1	TRBJ1-5	TRBD1	few
TGTGCCAGCAGGAGTTCCCAGGGTAGCAATCAGCCCCAGCATTTT	CASRSSQGSNQPQHF	15	TRBV6-6	TRBJ1-5	-	few
TGTGCCAGCATAAAACTTCGGTACGAGCAGTACTTC	CASIKLRYEQYF	12	TRBV9	TRBJ2-7	-	many
TGCAGTGCCAGTCCGCTACTAGCGGAGCAGCAAGAGACCCAGTACTTC	CSASPLLAEQQETQYF	16	TRBV20-1	TRBJ2-5	TRBD2	few
TGCGCCAGCAGCTTGTTGCCGGCCGCAGATACGCAGTATTTT	CASSLLPAADTQYF	14	TRBV5-1	TRBJ2-3	-	-
TGCAGCGTTGAAGGGAGGAAAGGGGTTGAAGACACCTACAATGAGCAGTTCTTC	CSVEGRKGVEDTYNEQFF	18	TRBV29-1	TRBJ2-1	-	few